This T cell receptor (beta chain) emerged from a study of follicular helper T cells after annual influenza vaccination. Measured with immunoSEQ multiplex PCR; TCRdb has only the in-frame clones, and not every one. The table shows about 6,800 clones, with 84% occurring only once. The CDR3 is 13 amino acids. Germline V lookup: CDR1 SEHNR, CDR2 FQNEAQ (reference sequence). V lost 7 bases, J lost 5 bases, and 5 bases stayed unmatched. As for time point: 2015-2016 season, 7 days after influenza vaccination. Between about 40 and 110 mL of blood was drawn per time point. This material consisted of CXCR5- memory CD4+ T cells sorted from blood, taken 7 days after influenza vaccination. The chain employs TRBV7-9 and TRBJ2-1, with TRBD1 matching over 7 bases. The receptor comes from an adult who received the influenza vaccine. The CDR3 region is CASNRQGNNEQFF. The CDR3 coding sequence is TGTGCCAGCAACCGACAGGGTAACAATGAGCAGTTCTTC.